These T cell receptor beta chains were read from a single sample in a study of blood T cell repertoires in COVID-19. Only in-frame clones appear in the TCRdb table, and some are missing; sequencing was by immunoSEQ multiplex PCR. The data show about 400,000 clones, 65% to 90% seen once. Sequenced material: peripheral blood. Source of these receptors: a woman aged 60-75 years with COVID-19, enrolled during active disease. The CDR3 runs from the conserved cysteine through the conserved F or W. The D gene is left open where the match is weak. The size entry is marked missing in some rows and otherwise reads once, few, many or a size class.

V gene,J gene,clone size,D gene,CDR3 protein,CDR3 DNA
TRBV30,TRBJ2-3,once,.,CAWTVAGTDTQYF,TGTGCCTGGACCGTAGCGGGCACAGATACGCAGTATTTT
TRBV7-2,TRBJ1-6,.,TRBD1,CASSLLGTGFSPLHF,TGTGCCAGCAGCTTGTTGGGGACAGGATTTTCACCCCTCCACTTT
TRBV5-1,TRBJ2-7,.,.,CASSLQGNPYEQYF,TGCGCCAGCAGCCTGCAGGGAAACCCCTACGAGCAGTACTTC
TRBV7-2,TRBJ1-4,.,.,CASSLGGSSVNEKLFF,TGTGCCAGCAGCTTAGGCGGGAGCTCGGTTAATGAAAAACTGTTTTTT
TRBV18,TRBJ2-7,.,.,CASSPPTYEQYF,TGTGCCAGCTCACCCCCCACCTACGAGCAGTACTTC
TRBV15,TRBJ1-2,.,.,CATSREPGVTYGYTF,TGTGCCACCAGCAGAGAACCAGGGGTGACCTATGGCTACACCTTC
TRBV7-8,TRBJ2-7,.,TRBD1,CASSSLWDRSYYEQYF,TGTGCCAGCAGCTCTCTGTGGGACAGGTCATACTACGAGCAGTACTTC
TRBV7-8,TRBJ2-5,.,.,CASSPRGATYQETQYF,TGTGCCAGCAGCCCTAGGGGCGCGACGTACCAAGAGACCCAGTACTTC
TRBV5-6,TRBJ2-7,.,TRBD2,CASSLSRTSFYEQYF,TGTGCCAGCAGCTTAAGTAGGACTAGCTTCTACGAGCAGTACTTC
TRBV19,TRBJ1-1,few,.,CASSLIYAGDEAFF,TGTGCCAGTAGTTTAATCTACGCAGGGGATGAAGCTTTCTTT
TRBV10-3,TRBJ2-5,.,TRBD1,CATNRQGPQETQYF,TGTGCCACGAACCGACAGGGCCCACAAGAGACCCAGTACTTC
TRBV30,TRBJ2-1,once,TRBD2,CALESGGSSYNEQFF,TGTGCTTTGGAGAGCGGGGGGAGCTCCTACAATGAGCAGTTCTTC
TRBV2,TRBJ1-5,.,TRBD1,CATGQGTSNQPQHF,TGTGCCACAGGACAGGGGACGAGCAATCAGCCCCAGCATTTT
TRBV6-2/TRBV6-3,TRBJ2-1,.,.,CASSNPPGTTLNEQFF,TGTGCCAGCAGTAACCCCCCCGGAACTACCCTCAATGAGCAGTTCTTC
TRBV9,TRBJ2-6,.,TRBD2,CASSSLAGGSSGANVLTF,TGTGCCAGCAGCTCATTAGCGGGGGGCTCCTCTGGGGCCAACGTCCTGACTTTC
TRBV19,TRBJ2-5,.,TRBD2,CASKPGLGETQYF,TGTGCCAGTAAGCCGGGACTAGGGGAGACCCAGTACTTC
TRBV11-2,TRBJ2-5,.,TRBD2,CASSLGLAGGETQYF,TGTGCCAGCAGCTTAGGACTAGCGGGGGGAGAGACCCAGTACTTC
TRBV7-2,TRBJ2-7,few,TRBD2,CASSPGGIYEQYF,TGTGCCAGCAGCCCCGGGGGGATCTACGAGCAGTACTTC
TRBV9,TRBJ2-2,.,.,CASSRLAHYTGELFF,TGTGCCAGCAGCCGGCTAGCGCATTACACCGGGGAGCTGTTTTTT
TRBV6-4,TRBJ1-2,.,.,CASSDSAGGYTF,TGTGCCAGCAGTGACTCCGCCGGTGGCTACACCTTC
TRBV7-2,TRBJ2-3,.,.,CASSPKPPPGIRTDTQYF,TGTGCCAGCAGCCCAAAACCTCCCCCAGGCATCCGCACAGATACGCAGTATTTT
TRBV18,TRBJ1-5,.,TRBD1,CASSPVGTGDNQPQHF,TGTGCCAGCTCACCTGTCGGGACAGGGGACAATCAGCCCCAGCATTTT
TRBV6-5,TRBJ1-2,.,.,CASRDSVNYGYTF,TGTGCCAGCAGAGACAGCGTTAACTATGGCTACACCTTC
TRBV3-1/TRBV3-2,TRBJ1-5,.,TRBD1,CASSQGGGPNQPQHF,TGTGCCAGCAGCCAAGGAGGGGGCCCCAATCAGCCCCAGCATTTT
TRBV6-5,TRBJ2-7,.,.,CASSYAIRGNSYEQYF,TGTGCCAGCAGTTACGCAATCAGGGGTAACTCCTACGAGCAGTACTTC
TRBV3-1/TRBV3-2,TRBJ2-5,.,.,CASSQVWGRETQYF,TGTGCCAGTAGCCAAGTCTGGGGCAGAGAGACCCAGTACTTC
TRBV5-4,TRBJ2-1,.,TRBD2,CASSLGLNNEQFF,TGTGCCAGCAGCCTGGGACTAAACAATGAGCAGTTCTTC
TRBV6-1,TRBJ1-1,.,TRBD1,CASSELGQLNTEAFF,TGTGCCAGCAGTGAACTGGGACAGCTGAACACTGAAGCTTTCTTT
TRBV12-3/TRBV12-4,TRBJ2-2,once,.,CASSLASRELFF,TGTGCCAGCAGTTTAGCCTCCCGGGAGCTGTTTTTT
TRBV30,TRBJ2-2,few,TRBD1,CAWPRDREFGELFF,TGTGCCTGGCCTCGGGACAGGGAGTTCGGGGAGCTGTTTTTT
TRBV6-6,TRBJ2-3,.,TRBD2,CASNSGGAGTDTQYF,TGTGCCAGCAACAGCGGGGGGGCCGGCACAGATACGCAGTATTTT
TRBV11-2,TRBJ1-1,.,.,CASSLRSLGHAEAFF,TGTGCCAGCAGCTTAAGGTCCCTGGGGCACGCTGAAGCTTTCTTT
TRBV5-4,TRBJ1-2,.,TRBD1,CASSPRTGGYDYGYTF,TGTGCCAGCAGCCCAAGGACAGGGGGTTATGACTATGGCTACACCTTC
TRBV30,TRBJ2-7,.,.,CAWSGDNYEQYF,TGTGCCTGGAGCGGGGATAACTACGAGCAGTACTTC
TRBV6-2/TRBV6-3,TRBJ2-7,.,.,CASSPAGADQYF,TGTGCCAGCAGTCCAGCAGGGGCTGATCAGTACTTC
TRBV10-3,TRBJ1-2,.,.,CATSGGGFQGGYTF,TGTGCCACCTCCGGGGGAGGCTTCCAGGGTGGCTACACCTTC
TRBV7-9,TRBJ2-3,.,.,CASSTSRDFYTDTQYF,TGTGCCAGCAGCACCAGCCGGGACTTTTACACAGATACGCAGTATTTT
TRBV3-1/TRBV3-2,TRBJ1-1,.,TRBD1,CASSPRTGRTEAFF,TGTGCCAGCAGCCCCCGGACAGGGCGGACTGAAGCTTTCTTT
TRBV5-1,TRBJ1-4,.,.,CASSFGAVGGEKLFF,TGCGCCAGCAGCTTTGGCGCGGTAGGTGGGGAAAAACTGTTTTTT
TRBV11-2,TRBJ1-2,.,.,CASSYQGGGYTF,TGTGCCAGCAGCTACCAGGGTGGAGGCTACACCTTC
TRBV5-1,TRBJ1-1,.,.,CASSLVTGTSEAFF,TGCGCCAGCAGCTTGGTCACAGGGACTAGTGAAGCTTTCTTT
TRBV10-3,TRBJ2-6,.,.,CAISETASSGANVLTF,TGTGCCATCAGCGAGACGGCTAGCTCTGGGGCCAACGTCCTGACTTTC
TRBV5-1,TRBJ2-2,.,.,CASTPQEVGELFF,TGCGCCAGCACTCCCCAAGAGGTCGGGGAGCTGTTTTTT
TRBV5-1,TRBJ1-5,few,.,CASSLNSWQASNQPQHF,TGCGCCAGCAGCTTGAACTCCTGGCAGGCTAGCAATCAGCCCCAGCATTTT
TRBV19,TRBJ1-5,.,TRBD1,CASSMRGQGNVGNQPQHF,TGTGCCAGTAGTATGAGGGGACAGGGTAACGTTGGCAATCAGCCCCAGCATTTT
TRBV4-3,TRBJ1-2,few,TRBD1,CASSPRTGDDYGYTF,TGCGCCAGCAGCCCTCGAACAGGGGATGACTATGGCTACACCTTC
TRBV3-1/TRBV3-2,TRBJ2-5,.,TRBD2,CASSLKRATSGLGETQYF,TGTGCCAGCAGCCTCAAGCGCGCCACTAGCGGGTTAGGTGAGACCCAGTACTTC
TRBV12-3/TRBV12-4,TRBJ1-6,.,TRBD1,CATEQGPLHF,TGTGCCACGGAACAGGGGCCCCTCCACTTT
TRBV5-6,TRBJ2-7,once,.,CATRSGEYEQYF,TGTGCGACTAGATCGGGGGAATACGAGCAGTACTTC
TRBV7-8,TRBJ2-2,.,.,CASRTRSGTPNTGELFF,TGTGCCAGCAGAACCCGTTCCGGGACACCCAACACCGGGGAGCTGTTTTTT
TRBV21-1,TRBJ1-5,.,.,CARATGGHNQPQHF,TGTGCCAGGGCGACAGGGGGACACAATCAGCCCCAGCATTTT
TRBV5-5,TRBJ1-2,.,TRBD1,CASSLGTGGLGYTF,TGTGCCAGCAGCTTGGGGACAGGGGGCTTAGGCTACACCTTC
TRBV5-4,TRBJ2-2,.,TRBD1,CASSRGQGGSNTGELFF,TGTGCCAGCAGCCGGGGACAGGGGGGATCGAACACCGGGGAGCTGTTTTTT
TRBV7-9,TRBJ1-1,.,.,CASSNPGQNTEAFF,TGTGCCAGCAGCAACCCGGGACAGAACACTGAAGCTTTCTTT
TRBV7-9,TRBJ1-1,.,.,CASSLADRNTEAFF,TGTGCCAGCAGCTTAGCGGACAGGAACACTGAAGCTTTCTTT